The 28 T cell receptor beta chains below all came from one sample that was sequenced in a study of Ad26.COV2.S vaccination and SARS-CoV-2 variants. Measured with immunoSEQ multiplex PCR; TCRdb has only the in-frame clones, and not every one. The table has hundreds of thousands of clones, around nine tenths seen once. Specified treatment: 19 received Ad26.COV2.S at low or high dose, single or two shots; about 5 received placebo; per-sample allocation not given. Specimen acquisition occurred on day 63 following the initial vaccine or placebo injection. This specimen was peripheral blood, taken in a trial of Ad26.COV2.S vaccine versus placebo. These receptors originate from a person aged 18-60 years who received the Ad26.COV2.S COVID-19 vaccine or a placebo.

The V call is TRBV3-1 (or the pseudogene TRBV3-2), the J call TRBJ2-6; maybe TRBD1 (6 bases). Between the trimmed V and J ends, which lost 4 bases and 2 bases, there was a span of 9 bases. The CDR3 runs 15 residues. CDR1 and CDR2 (germline): LGHDT, YNNKEL (reference sequence). This CDR3 reads CASSPNRAGANVLTF. CDR3 nucleotide sequence: TGTGCCAGCAGCCCAAACAGGGCTGGGGCCAACGTCCTGACTTTC.

The rearrangement joins TRBV2 to TRBJ1-6; 7 bases are shared with TRBD1. This CDR3 has 13 amino acids. The V segment lost 4 bases and the J segment 7 bases; nucleotides outside the gene matches: 1. Germline CDR1 SNHLY, CDR2 FYNNEI. The CDR3 DNA sequence: TGTGCCAGCAGTGGGGACAGCAATTCACCCCTCCACTTT. This encodes CASSGDSNSPLHF. Supplemented by reference TRBV2 and TRBJ1-6, the full variable domain reads EPEVTQTPSHQVTQMGQEVILRCVPISNHLYFYWYRQILGQKVEFLVSFYNNEISEKSEIFDDQFSVERPDGSNFTLKIRSTKLEDSAMYFCASSGDSNSPLHFGNGTRLTVT.

This clone has only one observation. The chain couples TRBV7-9 to TRBJ1-1; D call uncertain. Germline values: CDR1 SEHNR, CDR2 FQNEAQ (reference sequence). V lost 6 bases, J lost 5 bases, and 19 bases lay in between. The CDR3 has 15 amino acids. The CDR3 DNA reads as TGTGCCAGCAGGAACGCGGGTAGGGCCGGAACTGAAGCTTTCTTT. This gives the protein CASRNAGRAGTEAFF.

V usage is TRBV5-1 and J usage is TRBJ1-2, with a weak D call TRBD1 (6 bases). The CDR3 is made up of 12 amino acids. V shed 4 bases and J shed 6 bases, with 10 bases lying between them. Germline V gives CDR1 SGHRS, CDR2 YFSETQ. CDR3 sequence reads: CASSPQGDGYTF. The CDR3 bases are TGCGCCAGCAGCCCACAGGGCGATGGCTACACCTTC.

The rearrangement joins TRBV4-2 to TRBJ1-1; tentatively, D is TRBD1 (5 bases). Deletions cut 1 base from V and 5 bases from J, with 14 bases between. This CDR3 region has 15 residues. Germline V lookup: CDR1 LGHNA, CDR2 YNFKEQ. The CDR3 is CASSQAGRLGTEAFF. The CDR3, as DNA: TGTGCCAGCAGCCAAGCGGGGCGCCTCGGGACTGAAGCTTTCTTT.

The CDR3 loop is CASSQDREGQPQHF. The CDR3 DNA sequence: TGCGCCAGCAGCCAAGATAGGGAAGGCCAGCCCCAGCATTTT. The rearrangement uses TRBV4-1 and TRBJ1-5; D is ambiguous. This CDR3 contains 14 residues. The ends were cut back, 0 bases at V and 7 bases at J, with 10 bases in the middle. Germline V gene lookup returns CDR1 MGHRA and CDR2 YSYEKL.

The V call is TRBV10-3, the J call TRBJ2-5; D might be TRBD2 (7 bases). The length of the CDR3 is 15 residues. Trimming took 0 bases from V and 3 from J, leaving 11 bases between them. Germline values: CDR1 ENHRY, CDR2 SYGVKD. In DNA, the CDR3 is TGTGCCATCAGTGAGTCGGGGGGGGCCGAAGAGACCCAGTACTTC. It translates to CAISESGGAEETQYF.

The chain is built from TRBV7-6 and TRBJ2-3, with D tentatively TRBD2 (6 bases). V lost 5 bases and J 0 bases, leaving 12 bases between the germline ends. The CDR3 extends over 15 amino acids. Germline V gene sequence: CDR1 SGHVS, CDR2 FNYEAQ. As DNA, the CDR3 is TGTGCCAGCAGCCCCCGACTAGTTAGCACAGATACGCAGTATTTT. It is translated as CASSPRLVSTDTQYF.

This chain links TRBV7-2 with TRBJ1-4; D not certain. CDR3 length equals 15 residues. Germline CDR1 is SGHTA and CDR2 is FQGNSA. V was pared by 6 bases and J by 3 bases, with 14 bases between. The CDR3 region is CASSPRGGANEKLFF. In nucleotides, the CDR3 is TGTGCCAGCAGTCCCCGTGGAGGTGCTAATGAAAAACTGTTTTTT.

The chain employs TRBV15 and TRBJ1-1; D gene unclear. Per germline, CDR1 LNHNV and CDR2 YYDKDF (reference sequence). V lost 2 bases and J 6 bases, leaving 7 bases between the germline ends. CDR3 length equals 12 residues. CDR3 bases: TGTGCCACCAGCAGACCATCGCCTGAAGCTTTCTTT. This sequence encodes CATSRPSPEAFF.

This chain joins TRBV6-5 and TRBJ1-2, with D possibly being TRBD1 (6 bases). In germline, CDR1 is MNHEY, CDR2 SVGAGI. V dropped 6 bases and J dropped 8 bases, with 13 bases sitting between them. The CDR3 covers 12 residues. CDR3 in amino acids: CASRRGLGGYTF. In DNA form, the CDR3 reads TGTGCCAGCAGGAGGGGGTTAGGGGGCTACACCTTC.

The chain is built from TRBV7-9 and TRBJ2-1, with 12 bases identical to TRBD1. The CDR3 is made up of 18 amino acids. Losses at the gene ends were 3 bases for V and 3 bases for J; bases not matched to a gene: 9. Germline CDR1 reads SEHNR; CDR2 reads FQNEAQ (reference sequence). The CDR3 sequence: CASSLPGTGGMGYNEQFF. The CDR3 region has the DNA TGTGCCAGCAGCTTGCCCGGGACAGGGGGCATGGGCTACAATGAGCAGTTCTTC.

This chain joins TRBV7-2 and TRBJ2-2; D not resolved. Trimming shortened V by 1 base and J by 6 bases, and 9 bases separated the two germline ends. The germline V gene has CDR1 SGHTA and CDR2 FQGNSA. The CDR3 runs to 14 residues. This chain's CDR3 is CASSLEGQAGELFF. The CDR3 nucleotides read TGTGCCAGCAGCTTAGAAGGCCAAGCCGGGGAGCTGTTTTTT.

The gene calls are TRBV24-1 and TRBJ2-7; TRBD1 matches 7 bases. CDR3 length: 17 residues. Trimming took 3 bases from V and 0 from J; bases not matched to a gene: 10. The germline gives CDR1 KGHDR, CDR2 SFDVKD. This CDR3 is CATSDPPDRAFSYEQYF. DNA for the CDR3: TGTGCCACCAGTGATCCTCCTGACAGGGCATTCTCCTACGAGCAGTACTTC.

Here the CDR3 reads CASSETGVRGYTF. The CDR3 DNA sequence: TGTGCCAGCAGTGAGACAGGGGTTCGGGGCTACACCTTC. The rearrangement links TRBV28 to TRBJ1-2; 8 bases fit TRBD1. CDR3 length: 13 amino acids. V lost 5 bases to trimming and J lost 8 bases; unmatched junction nucleotides: 7. From germline, CDR1 is MDHEN and CDR2 SYDVKM.

V gene TRBV5-4 combines with J gene TRBJ2-7, with TRBD2 matching over 11 bases. The V gene end was trimmed by 5 bases and the J gene end by 4 bases; junction bases not matched to a gene: 8. The CDR3 spans 15 residues. Germline lookup yields CDR1 SGHNT and CDR2 YYREEE (reference sequence). In DNA form, the CDR3 reads TGTGCCAGCAGTGTTAGCGGGGGGGACAGATACGAGCAGTACTTC. Protein sequence: CASSVSGGDRYEQYF.

The chain carries TRBV7-6 and TRBJ1-1; 9 bases map to TRBD1. CDR1 is SGHVS and CDR2 is FNYEAQ in the germline V gene. Unmatched junction bases numbered 6, after V lost 6 bases and J lost 4 bases. The CDR3 extends over 14 amino acids. CDR3 residues: CASRPDRGSTEAFF. CDR3 nucleotides: TGTGCCAGCAGACCGGACAGGGGAAGCACTGAAGCTTTCTTT.

V is TRBV5-6 and J is TRBJ1-1; 7 bases fit TRBD1. The CDR3 contains 13 residues. Germline V gives CDR1 SGHDT, CDR2 YYEEEE. V dropped 3 bases and J dropped 5; count of bases not matched to a gene: 4. The chain's CDR3 is CASSWTGGTEAFF. As DNA, the CDR3 is TGTGCCAGCAGCTGGACAGGAGGTACTGAAGCTTTCTTT.

The chain couples TRBV27 to TRBJ2-2; D unresolved. Germline V gene data show CDR1 as MNHEY and CDR2 as SMNVEV (reference sequence). V lost 7 bases and J 2 bases, leaving 11 bases between the germline ends. CDR3 length: 14 amino acids. CDR3 sequence: CASTLLPNTGELFF. The DNA of the CDR3 is TGTGCCAGCACCTTGCTTCCTAACACCGGGGAGCTGTTTTTT.

The gene calls are TRBV6-2 or TRBV6-3 and TRBJ2-7; TRBD1 might be the D (5 bases). The germline V gene has CDR1 MNHEY and CDR2 SVGEGT. The CDR3 spans 16 residues. V lost 2 bases, J lost 0 bases, and 14 bases lay in between. CDR3 in amino acids: CASSYGVGPISYEQYF. The CDR3 coding sequence is TGTGCCAGCAGTTACGGAGTGGGGCCCATCTCCTACGAGCAGTACTTC.

The genes are TRBV5-1 and TRBJ1-2; D is undetermined. Trimming stripped 0 bases from V and 7 bases from J, with 16 bases between. Germline V gives CDR1 SGHRS, CDR2 YFSETQ. The CDR3 runs to 15 residues. The CDR3 here is CASSLERLAGTGYTF. DNA of the CDR3: TGCGCCAGCAGCTTGGAGAGGTTGGCAGGAACTGGCTACACCTTC.

The chain carries TRBV11-1 and TRBJ1-3; D is ambiguous. CDR3 length: 15 residues. V was trimmed by 3 bases and J by 0 bases, leaving 9 bases between them. Germline assignment: CDR1 SGHAT and CDR2 FQDESV (reference sequence). The CDR3 is CASSLVSDSGNTIYF. The CDR3 DNA follows: TGTGCCAGCAGCTTGGTATCGGACTCTGGAAACACCATATATTTT.

This chain connects TRBV7-9 to TRBJ1-1; D unresolved. The germline V and J ends were trimmed by 6 bases and 0 bases, with 8 bases remaining between them. This CDR3 comprises 13 residues. Germline assignment: CDR1 SEHNR and CDR2 FQNEAQ (reference sequence). This chain's CDR3 is CASRKQVNTEAFF. In DNA, the CDR3 is TGTGCCAGCAGAAAACAAGTGAACACTGAAGCTTTCTTT.

The V and J genes are TRBV4-2 and TRBJ2-2, with 9 bases lining up with TRBD1. The germline gives CDR1 LGHNA, CDR2 YNFKEQ. The CDR3 is 19 amino acids. Losses at the gene ends were 1 base for V and 6 bases for J; bases not matched to a gene: 15. The CDR3 DNA reads as TGTGCCAGCAGCCAAGCGTCATTTTTGGGGACAGGGTCCGCCGGGGAGCTGTTTTTT. Its translation: CASSQASFLGTGSAGELFF.

Written as DNA, the CDR3 is TGTGCCACCAGCAGAGGCGATGCCAGAACCTACGAGCAGTACTTC. Amino acids: CATSRGDARTYEQYF. The V gene is TRBV15, the J gene TRBJ2-7, with unresolved D. Trimming stripped 1 base from V and 2 bases from J, with 12 bases between. The germline CDR1 and CDR2 sequences are LNHNV and YYDKDF (reference sequence). The CDR3 has 15 residues. The complete variable domain, with remaining parts taken from reference TRBV15 and TRBJ2-7, reads DAMVIQNPRYQVTQFGKPVTLSCSQTLNHNVMYWYQQKSSQAPKLLFHYYDKDFNNEADTPDNFQSRRPNTSFCFLDIRSPGLGDTAMYLCATSRGDARTYEQYFGPGTRLTVT.

This sequence joins TRBV27 and TRBJ2-5; the D gene could be TRBD1 or TRBD2 (5 bases each). The CDR3 is 14 residues long. The germline V gene has CDR1 MNHEY and CDR2 SMNVEV (reference sequence). V lost 5 bases to trimming and J lost 4 bases, with 14 bases between them. Here the CDR3 reads CASSPRGIRETQYF. The CDR3 DNA follows: TGTGCCAGCAGTCCCCGGGGCATTAGAGAGACCCAGTACTTC.

This chain uses TRBV7-3 with TRBJ1-4; TRBD1 is a possible D gene (5 bases). V dropped 5 bases and J dropped 5 bases, with 12 bases sitting between them. There are 14 residues in the CDR3. Germline assignment: CDR1 SGHTA and CDR2 FQGTGA. This CDR3 reads CASSEGPQNEKLFF. The CDR3 DNA reads as TGTGCCAGCAGCGAGGGGCCGCAAAATGAAAAACTGTTTTTT.

The chain links TRBV18 to TRBJ1-2; TRBD1 agrees at 10 bases. The trim removed 4 bases at V and 6 bases at J, leaving 8 bases unmatched. The CDR3 runs 15 residues. Germline V gene lookup returns CDR1 KGHSH and CDR2 LQKENI. The DNA of the CDR3 is TGTGCCAGCTCACGGCCCGGGACAGGGGCCCATGGCTACACCTTC. The encoded protein is CASSRPGTGAHGYTF. Full variable domain (outside the CDR3, taken from reference TRBV18 and TRBJ1-2): NAGVMQNPRHLVRRRGQEARLRCSPMKGHSHVYWYRQLPEEGLKFMVYLQKENIIDESGMPKERFSAEFPKEGPSILRIQQVVRGDSAAYFCASSRPGTGAHGYTFGSGTRLTVV.